The following is a TCR delta chain sequence with its context. The CDR3 length is 21 residues. Per germline, CDR1 TSWWSYY and CDR2 QGS. V dropped 0 bases and J dropped 0 bases, with 26 bases sitting between them. This sample was included in a study of gamma-delta T cells after stem cell transplantation. TCRdb reprocessed the RT-PCR reads through CATT. The sample includes thousands of delta-chain clones, just over 14% of them seen just once. The sequencing sample was made of gamma-delta T cells. This chain joins TRDV1 and TRDJ1; TRDD3 is a possible D gene (7 bases). This sequence originates from a human donor. It is not recorded whose cells these are; they may come from a transplant donor. The chain's CDR3 is CALGELIRILPPGGYTDKLIF. CDR3 bases: TGTGCTCTTGGGGAACTAATTCGGATCCTACCCCCTGGGGGGTACACCGATAAACTCATCTTT.